This passage covers 7 T cell receptor beta chains from one sample sequenced in a study of T cell responses to AZD1222 COVID-19 vaccine. The method was immunoSEQ multiplex PCR; TCRdb's version includes in-frame clones alone and lacks a portion of them. Seen here are more than 150,000 clones, 85% to 95% observed once, and the top ten hold less than 1.6%. The source material was peripheral blood, sampled 28 days after the second AZD1222 dose. All receptors derive from an adult who received the AZD1222 COVID-19 vaccine.

A single count supports this clone. V is TRBV18 and J is TRBJ1-2; D is ambiguous. CDR3 size: 13 residues. Germline CDR1 and CDR2: KGHSH and LQKENI. V was shortened by 6 bases and J by 8 bases, with 16 bases between the two germline ends. CDR3 protein: CASSFNKGDGYTF. CDR3 DNA sequence: TGTGCCAGCTCGTTCAATAAGGGTGACGGCTACACCTTC.

The chain carries TRBV4-1 and TRBJ1-1; D remains unclear. This CDR3 comprises 17 residues. Trimming left V 0 bases short and J 0 bases short, with 14 bases between. Germline V CDR1 and CDR2: MGHRA, YSYEKL. CDR3 in amino acids: CASSQDRVGGMNTEAFF. CDR3 DNA sequence: TGCGCCAGCAGCCAAGATAGGGTCGGAGGAATGAACACTGAAGCTTTCTTT.

About this clone itself: Other nucleotide sequences from this sample produce the same CDR3. V and J are TRBV5-1 and TRBJ1-2; weak D call: TRBD1 (5 bases). This CDR3 is 14 amino acids long. Trimming left V 0 bases short and J 2 bases short, with 8 bases between. Germline lookup yields CDR1 SGHRS and CDR2 YFSETQ. CDR3 sequence reads: CASSLAGTNYGYTF. In DNA form, the CDR3 reads TGCGCCAGCAGCTTGGCCGGGACCAACTATGGCTACACCTTC.

This sequence joins TRBV12-3 or TRBV12-4 and TRBJ1-6; the D gene is possibly TRBD1 (6 bases). The V and J ends lost 5 bases and 12 bases respectively, with 11 bases between them. The CDR3 consists of 12 residues. CDR3 region: CASSQLGQPLHF. The CDR3 DNA follows: TGTGCCAGCAGTCAATTGGGACAACCCCTCCACTTT.

This chain uses TRBV19 with TRBJ1-5, with 7 bases lining up with TRBD1. Trimming at V came to 3 bases and at J to 0 bases, leaving 5 bases not matched to a gene. The CDR3 is 16 residues long. CDR1 and CDR2 from the germline V gene are LNHDA and SQIVND (reference sequence). CDR3: CASSIGGQHSNQPQHF. CDR3 coding DNA: TGTGCCAGTAGTATTGGGGGACAGCATAGCAATCAGCCCCAGCATTTT.

The V and J genes are TRBV4-1 and TRBJ2-7; the D gene is possibly TRBD1 (5 bases). V lost 0 bases and J 4 bases, leaving 25 bases between the germline ends. The CDR3 length is 19 residues. Germline V gene data show CDR1 as MGHRA and CDR2 as YSYEKL. This CDR3 is CASSQEPQSPRPRDYEQYF. The CDR3 DNA reads TGCGCCAGCAGCCAAGAACCTCAGTCCCCGCGACCCAGGGATTACGAGCAGTACTTC.

The chain has TRBV3-1 (or the pseudogene TRBV3-2) and TRBJ2-5; D possibly corresponds to TRBD2 (5 bases). The CDR3 extends over 15 amino acids. V dropped 1 base and J dropped 1 base, with 10 bases sitting between them. The germline CDR1 and CDR2 sequences are LGHDT and YNNKEL (reference sequence). The DNA of the CDR3 is TGTGCCAGCAGCCAAGGGGAGAAGATCCAAGAGACCCAGTACTTC. Amino acid sequence: CASSQGEKIQETQYF.